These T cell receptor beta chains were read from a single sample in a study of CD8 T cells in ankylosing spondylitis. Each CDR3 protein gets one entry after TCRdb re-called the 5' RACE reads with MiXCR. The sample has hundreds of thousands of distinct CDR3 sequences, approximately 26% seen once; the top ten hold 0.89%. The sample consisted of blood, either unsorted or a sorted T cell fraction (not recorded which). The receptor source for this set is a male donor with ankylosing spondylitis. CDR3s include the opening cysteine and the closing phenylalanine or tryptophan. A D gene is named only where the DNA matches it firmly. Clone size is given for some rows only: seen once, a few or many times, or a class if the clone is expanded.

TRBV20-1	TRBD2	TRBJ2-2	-	CSASSGELAGGLNTGELFF	TGCAGTGCTAGTAGTGGGGAACTAGCGGGAGGATTAAACACCGGGGAGCTGTTTTTT
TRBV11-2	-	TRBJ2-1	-	CASSGAGGQNYNEQFF	TGTGCCAGCAGCGGGGCGGGGGGACAGAACTACAATGAGCAGTTCTTC
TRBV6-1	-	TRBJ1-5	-	CASSEAIPQPQHF	TGTGCCAGCAGTGAAGCTATCCCGCAGCCCCAGCATTTT
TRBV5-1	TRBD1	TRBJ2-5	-	CASSPGQRETQYF	TGCGCCAGCAGCCCGGGACAGAGGGAGACCCAGTACTTC
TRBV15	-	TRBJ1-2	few	CATSRGGLRGETF	TGTGCCACCAGCAGAGGCGGGTTGAGGGGAGAAACCTTC
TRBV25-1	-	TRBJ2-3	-	CASALHTDTQYF	TGTGCCAGCGCCCTTCACACAGATACGCAGTATTTT
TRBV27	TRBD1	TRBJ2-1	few	CASSSTIGDRRVYNEQFF	TGTGCCAGCAGTTCGACTATCGGGGACAGGAGGGTGTACAATGAGCAGTTCTTC
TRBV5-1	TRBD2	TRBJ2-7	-	CASSLRLAGGGDEQYF	TGCGCCAGCAGCTTGCGCCTAGCGGGAGGAGGCGACGAGCAGTACTTC
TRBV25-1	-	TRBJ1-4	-	CASSQTGGTNEKLFF	TGTGCCAGCAGCCAAACGGGGGGTACTAATGAAAAACTGTTTTTT
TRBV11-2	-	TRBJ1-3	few	CASSLVVSWGPGNTIYF	TGTGCCAGCAGCTTAGTTGTATCTTGGGGCCCTGGAAACACCATATATTTT
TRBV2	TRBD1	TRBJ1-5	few	CASSGTGGPFSNQPQHF	TGTGCCAGCAGTGGGACAGGGGGTCCGTTTAGCAATCAGCCCCAGCATTTT
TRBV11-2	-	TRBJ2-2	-	CASSSGQHTGELFF	TGTGCCAGCAGCTCCGGACAGCACACCGGGGAGCTGTTTTTT
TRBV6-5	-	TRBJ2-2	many	CASSYRGTGELFF	TGTGCCAGCAGTTACAGGGGTACCGGGGAGCTGTTTTTT
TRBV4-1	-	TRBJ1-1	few	CASSGPGVSEAFF	TGCGCCAGCAGCGGACCAGGAGTGAGTGAAGCTTTCTTT
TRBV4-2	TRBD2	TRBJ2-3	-	CASSQDSLAGVDTQYF	TGTGCCAGCAGCCAAGATAGCCTAGCGGGAGTAGATACGCAGTATTTT
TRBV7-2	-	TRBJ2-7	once	CASSLGAGKYF	TGTGCCAGCAGCTTAGGAGCAGGGAAGTACTTC
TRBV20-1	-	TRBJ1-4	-	CSARGSYQEKLFF	TGCAGTGCTCGTGGGTCTTACCAGGAAAAACTGTTTTTT
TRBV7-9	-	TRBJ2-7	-	CASSPAPGIRYEQYF	TGTGCCAGCAGCCCGGCGCCCGGGATTCGATACGAGCAGTACTTC
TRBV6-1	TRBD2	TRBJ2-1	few	CASSPTSVGTQFF	TGTGCCAGCAGCCCGACTAGCGTGGGGACGCAGTTCTTC
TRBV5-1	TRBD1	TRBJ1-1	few	CASSGDRGLYTEAFF	TGCGCCAGCAGTGGGGACAGGGGGCTTTACACTGAAGCTTTCTTT
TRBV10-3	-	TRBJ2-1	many	CAISESGLSYNEQFF	TGTGCCATCAGTGAGTCGGGACTCTCCTACAATGAGCAGTTCTTC
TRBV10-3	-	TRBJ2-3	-	CAIGRSAGSTDTQYF	TGTGCCATCGGCCGGTCCGCCGGTAGCACAGATACGCAGTATTTT
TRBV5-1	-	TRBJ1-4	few	CASSLMTGLNEKLFF	TGCGCCAGCAGCTTGATGACAGGATTAAATGAAAAACTGTTTTTT
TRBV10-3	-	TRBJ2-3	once	CAISDPRREPSTDTQYF	TGTGCCATCAGTGATCCCCGGAGGGAGCCCAGCACAGATACGCAGTATTTT
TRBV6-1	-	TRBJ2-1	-	CASSEVPANEQFF	TGTGCCAGCAGTGAAGTTCCGGCAAATGAGCAGTTCTTC
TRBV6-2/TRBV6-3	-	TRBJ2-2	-	CASSYTRGKEELFF	TGTGCCAGCAGTTACACCCGGGGCAAGGAGGAGCTGTTTTTT
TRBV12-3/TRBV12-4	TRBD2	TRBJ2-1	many	CASSDPGTSGANEQFF	TGTGCCAGTTCTGACCCTGGGACTAGCGGAGCCAATGAGCAGTTCTTC
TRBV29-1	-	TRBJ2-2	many	CSVGQGRTGELFF	TGCAGCGTTGGGCAGGGACGGACCGGGGAGCTGTTTTTT
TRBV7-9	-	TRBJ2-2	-	CASSPGTTNTGELFF	TGTGCCAGCAGCCCCGGGACGACGAACACCGGGGAGCTGTTTTTT
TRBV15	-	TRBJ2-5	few	CATSRSSQETQYF	TGTGCCACCAGCAGATCTTCACAAGAGACCCAGTACTTC
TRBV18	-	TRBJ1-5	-	CASSPAGGNQPQHF	TGTGCCAGCTCACCAGCCGGAGGCAATCAGCCCCAGCATTTT
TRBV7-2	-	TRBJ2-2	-	CASSLIGGQNTGELFF	TGTGCCAGCAGCTTAATCGGAGGACAGAACACCGGGGAGCTGTTTTTT
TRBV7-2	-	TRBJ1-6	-	CASSLGGSLGVSLHF	TGTGCCAGCAGCTTGGGGGGCAGTCTTGGTGTGTCCCTCCACTTT
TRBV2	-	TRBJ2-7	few	CASSPTGWREQYF	TGTGCCAGCAGTCCGACGGGTTGGCGGGAGCAGTACTTC
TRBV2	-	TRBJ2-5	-	CATVPDRDQETQYF	TGTGCCACAGTCCCAGACAGAGACCAAGAGACCCAGTACTTC
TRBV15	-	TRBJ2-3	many	CASRGSTDTQYF	TGTGCCAGTAGAGGTAGCACAGATACGCAGTATTTT
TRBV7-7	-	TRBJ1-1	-	CASSQTSSTEAFF	TGTGCCAGCAGCCAAACGTCGTCCACTGAAGCTTTCTTT
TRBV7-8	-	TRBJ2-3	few	CASSFLWDTQYF	-
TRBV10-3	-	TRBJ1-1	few	CAISESRSEAFF	TGTGCCATCAGTGAGTCTAGGAGTGAAGCTTTCTTT
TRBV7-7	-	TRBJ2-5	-	CASSLGMAAGQETQYF	TGTGCCAGCAGCTTAGGGATGGCGGCAGGGCAAGAGACCCAGTACTTC
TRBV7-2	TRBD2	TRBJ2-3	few	CASSPRTSSDTQYF	TGTGCCAGCAGCCCTAGGACTAGTTCGGATACGCAGTATTTT
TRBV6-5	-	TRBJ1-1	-	CASSYPGKTLNTEAFF	TGTGCCAGCAGTTACCCAGGCAAAACTTTGAACACTGAAGCTTTCTTT
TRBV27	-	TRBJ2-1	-	CASSFWGQGNEQFF	TGTGCCAGCAGTTTTTGGGGCCAGGGGAATGAGCAGTTCTTC
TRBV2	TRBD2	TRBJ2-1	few	CASSRWTSGSGNEQFF	TGTGCCAGCAGTAGATGGACTAGCGGGAGTGGAAATGAGCAGTTCTTC
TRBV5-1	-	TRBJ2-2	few	CASSTGTDIYTGELFF	TGCGCCAGCAGCACAGGGACTGACATATACACCGGGGAGCTGTTTTTT
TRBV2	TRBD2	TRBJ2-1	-	CASSEDSLAGGNEQFF	TGTGCCAGCAGTGAAGATTCGCTAGCGGGAGGCAATGAGCAGTTCTTC
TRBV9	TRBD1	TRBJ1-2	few	CASSPSGTDRSGYTF	TGTGCCAGCAGCCCCTCCGGGACAGATCGGTCTGGCTACACCTTC
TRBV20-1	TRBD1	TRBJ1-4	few	CSASPGQGNEKLFF	TGCAGTGCTAGTCCGGGACAGGGAAATGAAAAACTGTTTTTT
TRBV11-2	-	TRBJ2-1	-	CASSSRLLGNEQFF	TGTGCCAGCAGCTCTCGCCTACTGGGGAATGAGCAGTTCTTC
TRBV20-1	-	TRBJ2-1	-	CSAPDRRGWSGNEQFF	TGCAGTGCCCCCGACAGGCGGGGGTGGTCGGGTAATGAGCAGTTCTTC
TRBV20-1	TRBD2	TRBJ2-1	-	CSARGTSGRANEQFF	TGCAGTGCTAGAGGGACTAGCGGGAGGGCCAATGAGCAGTTCTTC
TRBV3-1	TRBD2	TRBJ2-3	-	CASSQAGGGTQYF	TGTGCCAGCAGCCAGGCGGGAGGTGGCACGCAGTATTTT
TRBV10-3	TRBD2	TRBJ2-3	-	CATSRTSADTQYF	TGTGCCACCTCCCGGACTAGTGCGGATACGCAGTATTTT
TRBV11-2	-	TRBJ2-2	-	CASSWGAGANTGELFF	TGTGCCAGCAGCTGGGGGGCGGGAGCCAACACCGGGGAGCTGTTTTTT
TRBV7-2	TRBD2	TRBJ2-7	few	CASSLLSGLGDEQYF	TGTGCCAGCAGCCTCCTTAGCGGGCTTGGCGACGAGCAGTACTTC
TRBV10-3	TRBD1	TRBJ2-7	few	CAIKGTGSYEQYF	TGTGCCATCAAGGGGACAGGGTCCTACGAGCAGTACTTC
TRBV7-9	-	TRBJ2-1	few	CASSLLIGTNEQFF	TGTGCCAGCAGCTTATTAATCGGGACCAATGAGCAGTTCTTC